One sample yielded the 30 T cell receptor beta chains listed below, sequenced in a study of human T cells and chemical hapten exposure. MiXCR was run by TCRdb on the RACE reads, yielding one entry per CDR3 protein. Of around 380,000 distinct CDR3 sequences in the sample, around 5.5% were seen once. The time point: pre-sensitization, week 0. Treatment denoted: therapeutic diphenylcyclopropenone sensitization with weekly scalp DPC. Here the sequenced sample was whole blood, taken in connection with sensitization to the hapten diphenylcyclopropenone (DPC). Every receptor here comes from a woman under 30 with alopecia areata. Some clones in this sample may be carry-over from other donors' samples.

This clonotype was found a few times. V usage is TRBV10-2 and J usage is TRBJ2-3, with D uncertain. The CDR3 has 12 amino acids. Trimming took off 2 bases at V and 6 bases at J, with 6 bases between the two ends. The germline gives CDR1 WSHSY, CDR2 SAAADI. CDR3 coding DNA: TGCGCCAGCAGTGAGGAAGGTGATACGCAGTATTTT. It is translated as CASSEEGDTQYF.

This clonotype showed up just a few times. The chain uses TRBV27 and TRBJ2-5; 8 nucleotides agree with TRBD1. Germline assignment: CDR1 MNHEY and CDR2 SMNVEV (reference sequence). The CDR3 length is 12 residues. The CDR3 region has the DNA TGTGCAACCGGGACAGGCCCCGGAACCCAGTACTTC. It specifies CATGTGPGTQYF.

This chain's CDR3 is CASSSGPHDGVQYF. In nucleotides, the CDR3 is TGTGCCAGCAGCTCGGGGCCCCATGATGGGGTCCAGTACTTC. The V call is TRBV11-2, the J call TRBJ2-5; D possibly matches TRBD1 or TRBD2 (5 bases each). This CDR3 contains 14 residues. The germline CDR1 and CDR2 sequences are SGHAT and FQNNGV. V dropped 4 bases and J dropped 10 bases, with 19 bases sitting between them.

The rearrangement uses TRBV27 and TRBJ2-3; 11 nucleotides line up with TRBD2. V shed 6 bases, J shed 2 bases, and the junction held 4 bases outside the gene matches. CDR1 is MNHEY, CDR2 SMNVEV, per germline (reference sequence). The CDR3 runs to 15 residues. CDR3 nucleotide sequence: TGTGCCAGCAGAACGGGACTAGCGGTCACAGATACGCAGTATTTT. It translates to CASRTGLAVTDTQYF.

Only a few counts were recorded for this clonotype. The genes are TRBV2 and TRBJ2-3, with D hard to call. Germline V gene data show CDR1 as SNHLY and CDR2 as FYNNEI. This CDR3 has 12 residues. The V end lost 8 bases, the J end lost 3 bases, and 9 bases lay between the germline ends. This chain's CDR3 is CASGLLTDTQYF. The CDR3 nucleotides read TGTGCCAGCGGGCTCCTTACAGATACGCAGTATTTT.

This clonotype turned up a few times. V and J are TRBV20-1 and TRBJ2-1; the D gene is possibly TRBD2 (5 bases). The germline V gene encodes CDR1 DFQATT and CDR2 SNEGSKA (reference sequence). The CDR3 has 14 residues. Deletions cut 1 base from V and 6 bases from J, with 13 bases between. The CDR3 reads CSARAEFEGNEQFF. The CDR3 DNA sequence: TGCAGTGCTAGAGCTGAGTTCGAGGGCAATGAGCAGTTCTTC.

The CDR3 reads CASSKGQGGNQPQHF. As DNA, the CDR3 is TGTGCCAGCAGCAAAGGACAGGGAGGTAATCAGCCCCAGCATTTT. This chain connects TRBV7-2 to TRBJ1-5; TRBD1 matches 8 bases. The germline V gene has CDR1 SGHTA and CDR2 FQGNSA. CDR3 size: 15 residues. The trim removed 5 bases at V and 4 bases at J, leaving 7 bases unmatched.

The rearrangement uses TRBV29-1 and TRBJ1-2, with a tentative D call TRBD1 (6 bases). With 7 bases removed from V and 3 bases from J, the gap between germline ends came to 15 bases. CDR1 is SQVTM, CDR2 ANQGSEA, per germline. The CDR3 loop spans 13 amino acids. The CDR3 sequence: CSAHQGIDYGYTF. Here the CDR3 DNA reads TGCAGCGCCCATCAGGGGATTGACTATGGCTACACCTTC.

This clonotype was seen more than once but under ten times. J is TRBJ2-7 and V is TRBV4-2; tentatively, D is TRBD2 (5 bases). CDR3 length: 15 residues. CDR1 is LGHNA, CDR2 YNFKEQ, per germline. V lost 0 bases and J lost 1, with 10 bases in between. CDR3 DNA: TGTGCCAGCAGCCAAGATCGGGATACGTCCTACGAGCAGTACTTC. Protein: CASSQDRDTSYEQYF.

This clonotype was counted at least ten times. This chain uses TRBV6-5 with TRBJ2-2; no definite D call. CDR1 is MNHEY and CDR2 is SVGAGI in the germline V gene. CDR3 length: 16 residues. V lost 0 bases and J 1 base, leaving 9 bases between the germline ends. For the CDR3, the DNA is TGTGCCAGCAGTTACTCGATCAATCTGAACACCGGGGAGCTGTTTTTT. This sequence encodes CASSYSINLNTGELFF.

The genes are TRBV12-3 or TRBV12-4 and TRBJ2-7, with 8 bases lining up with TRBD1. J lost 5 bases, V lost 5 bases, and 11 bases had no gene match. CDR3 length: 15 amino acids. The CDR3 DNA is TGTGCCAGCAGTCCAGACAGGGGAACTTTCCACGAGCAGTACTTC. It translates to CASSPDRGTFHEQYF.

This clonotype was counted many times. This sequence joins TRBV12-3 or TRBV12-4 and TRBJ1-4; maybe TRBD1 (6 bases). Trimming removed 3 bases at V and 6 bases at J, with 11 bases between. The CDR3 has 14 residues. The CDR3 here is CASSLQGLDEKLFF. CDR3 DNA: TGTGCCAGCAGTTTGCAGGGGTTGGATGAAAAACTGTTTTTT.

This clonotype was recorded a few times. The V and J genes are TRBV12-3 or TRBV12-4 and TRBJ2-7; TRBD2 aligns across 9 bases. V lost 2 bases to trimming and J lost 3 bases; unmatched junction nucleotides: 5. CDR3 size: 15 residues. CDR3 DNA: TGTGCCAGCAGTTTACCTAGCGGGGCTTTCTACGAGCAGTACTTC. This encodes CASSLPSGAFYEQYF.

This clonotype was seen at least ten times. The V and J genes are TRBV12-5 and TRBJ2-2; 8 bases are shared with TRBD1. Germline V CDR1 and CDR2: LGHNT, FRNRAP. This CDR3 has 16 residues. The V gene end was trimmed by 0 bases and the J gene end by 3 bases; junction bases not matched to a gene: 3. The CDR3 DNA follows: TGTGCTAGTGGTTTGGTATTGGGACAGGACACCGGGGAGCTGTTTTTT. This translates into CASGLVLGQDTGELFF.

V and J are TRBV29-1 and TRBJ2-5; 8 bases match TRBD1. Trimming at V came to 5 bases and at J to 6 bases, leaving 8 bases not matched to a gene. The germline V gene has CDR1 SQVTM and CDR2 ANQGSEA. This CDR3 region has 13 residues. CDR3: CSVIVTGAQTQYF. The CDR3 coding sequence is TGCAGCGTTATCGTGACAGGGGCGCAGACCCAGTACTTC.

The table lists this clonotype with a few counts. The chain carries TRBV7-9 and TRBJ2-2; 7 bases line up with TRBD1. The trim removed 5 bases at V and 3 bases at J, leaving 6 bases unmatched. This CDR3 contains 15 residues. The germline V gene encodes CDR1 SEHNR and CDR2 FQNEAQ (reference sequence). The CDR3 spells CASSNRDSHTGELFF. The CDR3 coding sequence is TGTGCCAGCAGCAACCGGGACAGTCACACCGGGGAGCTGTTTTTT. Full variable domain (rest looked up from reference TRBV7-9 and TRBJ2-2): DTGVSQNPRHKITKRGQNVTFRCDPISEHNRLYWYRQTLGQGPEFLTYFQNEAQLEKSRLLSDRFSAERPKGSFSTLEIQRTEQGDSAMYLCASSNRDSHTGELFFGEGSRLTVL.

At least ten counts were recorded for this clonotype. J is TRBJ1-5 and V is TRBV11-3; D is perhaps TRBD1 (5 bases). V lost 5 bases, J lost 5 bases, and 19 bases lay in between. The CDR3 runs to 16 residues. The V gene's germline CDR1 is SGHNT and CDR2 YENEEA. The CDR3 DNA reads TGTGCCAGCAGCACCCCGGGACCCAGGGCGGATCAGCCCCAGCATTTT. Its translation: CASSTPGPRADQPQHF.

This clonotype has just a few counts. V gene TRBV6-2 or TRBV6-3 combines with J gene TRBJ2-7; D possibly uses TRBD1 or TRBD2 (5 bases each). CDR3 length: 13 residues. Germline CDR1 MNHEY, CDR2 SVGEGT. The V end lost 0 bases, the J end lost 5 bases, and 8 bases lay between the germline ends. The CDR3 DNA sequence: TGTGCCAGCAGTTACTCGATGGGGGACGAGCAGTACTTC. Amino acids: CASSYSMGDEQYF.

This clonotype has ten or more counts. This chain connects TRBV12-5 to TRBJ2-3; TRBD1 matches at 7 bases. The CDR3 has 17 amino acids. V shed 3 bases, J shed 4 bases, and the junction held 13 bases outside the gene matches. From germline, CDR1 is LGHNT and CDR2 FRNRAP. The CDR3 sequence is CASGLAPTGKVSDTQYF. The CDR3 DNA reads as TGTGCTAGTGGTTTAGCCCCGACAGGGAAAGTCTCAGATACGCAGTATTTT.

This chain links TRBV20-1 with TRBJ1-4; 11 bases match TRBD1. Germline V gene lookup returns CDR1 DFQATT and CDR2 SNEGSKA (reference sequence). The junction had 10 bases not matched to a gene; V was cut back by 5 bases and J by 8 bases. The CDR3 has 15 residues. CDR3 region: CSADVRDRGGEKLFF. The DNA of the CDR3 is TGCAGTGCTGATGTTCGGGACAGGGGGGGAGAAAAACTGTTTTTT.

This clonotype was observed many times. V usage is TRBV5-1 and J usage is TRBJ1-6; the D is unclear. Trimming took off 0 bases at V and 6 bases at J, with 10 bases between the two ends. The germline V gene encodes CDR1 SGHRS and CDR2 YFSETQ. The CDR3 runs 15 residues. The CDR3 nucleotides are TGCGCCAGCAGCTTGGACAAGCCGCCTAATTCACCCCTCCACTTT. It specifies CASSLDKPPNSPLHF.

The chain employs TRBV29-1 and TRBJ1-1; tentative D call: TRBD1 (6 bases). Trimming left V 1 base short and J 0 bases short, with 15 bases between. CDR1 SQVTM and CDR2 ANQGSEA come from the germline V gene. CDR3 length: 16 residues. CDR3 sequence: CSVEVEETGLNTEAFF. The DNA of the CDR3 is TGCAGCGTTGAAGTGGAGGAGACAGGATTGAACACTGAAGCTTTCTTT.

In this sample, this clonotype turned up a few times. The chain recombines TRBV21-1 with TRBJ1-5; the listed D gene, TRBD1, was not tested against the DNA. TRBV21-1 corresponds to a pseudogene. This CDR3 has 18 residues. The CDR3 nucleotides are TGTGCCAGCAGCAAAGTAAACTTGGAGACCCAGGGGGATCAGCCCCAGCATTTT. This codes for CASSKVNLETQGDQPQHF.

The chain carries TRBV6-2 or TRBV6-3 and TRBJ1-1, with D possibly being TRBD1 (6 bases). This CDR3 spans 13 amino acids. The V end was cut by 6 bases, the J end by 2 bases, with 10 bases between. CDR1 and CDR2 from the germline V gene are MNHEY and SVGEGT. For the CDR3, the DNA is TGTGCCAGCAGAGAGACAGGAAACACTGAAGCTTTCTTT. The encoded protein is CASRETGNTEAFF.

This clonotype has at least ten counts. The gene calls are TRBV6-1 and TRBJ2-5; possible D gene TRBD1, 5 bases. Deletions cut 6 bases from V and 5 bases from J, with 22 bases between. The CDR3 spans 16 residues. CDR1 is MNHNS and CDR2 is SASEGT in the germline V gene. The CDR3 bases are TGTGCCAGCAGCTTAAACCTAATCAGGGTGTGGGAGACCCAGTACTTC. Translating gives CASSLNLIRVWETQYF.

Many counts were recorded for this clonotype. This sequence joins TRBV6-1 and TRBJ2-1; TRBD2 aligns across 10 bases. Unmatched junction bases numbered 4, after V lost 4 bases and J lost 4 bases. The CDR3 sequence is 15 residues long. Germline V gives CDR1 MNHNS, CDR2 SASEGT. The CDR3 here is CASSALAGAYNEQFF. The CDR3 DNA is TGTGCCAGCAGTGCTCTAGCGGGGGCTTACAATGAGCAGTTCTTC.

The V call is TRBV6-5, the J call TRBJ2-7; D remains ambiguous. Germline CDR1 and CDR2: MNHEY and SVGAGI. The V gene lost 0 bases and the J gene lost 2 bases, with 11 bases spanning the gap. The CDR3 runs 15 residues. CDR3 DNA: TGTGCCAGCAGTTACTCGAGTGGAAAGGCCTACGAGCAGTACTTC. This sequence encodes CASSYSSGKAYEQYF.

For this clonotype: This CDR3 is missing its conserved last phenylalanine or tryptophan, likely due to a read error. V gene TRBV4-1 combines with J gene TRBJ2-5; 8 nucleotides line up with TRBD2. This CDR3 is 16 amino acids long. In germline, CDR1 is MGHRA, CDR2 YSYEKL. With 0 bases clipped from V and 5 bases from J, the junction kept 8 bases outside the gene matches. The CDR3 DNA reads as TGCGCCAGCAGCCAAGAAGCGGGGGTCTCAGGGGAGACCCAGTACTAC. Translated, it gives CASSQEAGVSGETQYY.

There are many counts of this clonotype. This chain's CDR3 is CASSDRDGANVLTF. For the CDR3, the DNA is TGCGCCAGCAGTGACAGGGACGGGGCCAACGTCCTGACTTTC. The chain carries TRBV10-2 and TRBJ2-6; either TRBD1 or TRBD2 may fit D (5 bases each). V shed 3 bases and J shed 4 bases, with 7 bases lying between them. CDR1 and CDR2 (germline): WSHSY, SAAADI. The CDR3 runs 14 residues.

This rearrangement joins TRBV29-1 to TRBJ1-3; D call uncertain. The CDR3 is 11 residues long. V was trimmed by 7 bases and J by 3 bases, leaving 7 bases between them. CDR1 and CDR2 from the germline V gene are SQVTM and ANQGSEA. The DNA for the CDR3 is TGCAGCGGCGGGTATGGAAACACCATATATTTT. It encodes CSGGYGNTIYF.